These T cell receptor beta chains were read from a single sample in a study of cytomegalovirus exposure and HLA in healthy donors. Sequencing used immunoSEQ multiplex PCR; TCRdb keeps in-frame clones, though not all of them. The sample holds roughly 200,000 clones; just under 70% are singletons and the top ten take 2.6%. Source material: PBMCs. The receptors come from a man in his forties in good health and CMV-seropositive. Each CDR3 is given with its conserved first and last residue. A D gene is named only where the DNA matches it firmly. Only part of the rows carry a size: once, few, many, or a class if the clone is expanded.

>NA|15|TRBJ2-7|TRBV4-2|NA
TGTGCCAGCAGCCACTCGGGGGAGGCCCCCTACGAGCAGTACTTC
CASSHSGEAPYEQYF
>NA|14|TRBJ2-7|TRBV4-2|TRBD1
TGTGCCAGCAGCCCCCGGGACAGTTACTACGAGCAGTACTTC
CASSPRDSYYEQYF
>NA|14|TRBJ1-5|TRBV5-1|NA
TGCGCCAGCAGCTATGACTTTACAGGACAGCCCCAGCATTTT
CASSYDFTGQPQHF
>NA|14|TRBJ1-1|TRBV19|NA
TGTGCCAGTAGACGGGGAGGAGGGAACACTGAAGCTTTCTTT
CASRRGGGNTEAFF
>NA|14|TRBJ1-5|TRBV19|NA
TGTGCCAGTACTCAAGGACAGATCAATCAGCCCCAGCATTTT
CASTQGQINQPQHF
>few|13|TRBJ1-5|TRBV5-5|NA
TGTGCCAGCAGCTTAAACATTAATCAGCCCCAGCATTTT
CASSLNINQPQHF
>NA|14|TRBJ2-7|TRBV18|NA
TGTGCCAGCTCCCCCGCCTCGGGTCTGGGCGAGCAGTACTTC
CASSPASGLGEQYF
>NA|13|TRBJ1-1|TRBV6-1|NA
TGTGCCAGCACAGCGGTCCCTCGGCGGGGAGCTTTCTTT
CASTAVPRRGAFF
>NA|14|TRBJ2-7|TRBV29-1|TRBD1
TGCAGCGTTGAAAAGGTGGGACAGGGAAACGAGCAGTACTTC
CSVEKVGQGNEQYF
>once|15|TRBJ1-1|TRBV5-1|TRBD1
TGCGCCAGCAGCCGGACAGGGTCGGGGAACACTGAAGCTTTCTTT
CASSRTGSGNTEAFF
>few|15|TRBJ2-2|TRBV5-5|NA
TGTGCCAGCAGCTTGCCACTAATGAGTACCGGGGAGCTGTTTTTT
CASSLPLMSTGELFF